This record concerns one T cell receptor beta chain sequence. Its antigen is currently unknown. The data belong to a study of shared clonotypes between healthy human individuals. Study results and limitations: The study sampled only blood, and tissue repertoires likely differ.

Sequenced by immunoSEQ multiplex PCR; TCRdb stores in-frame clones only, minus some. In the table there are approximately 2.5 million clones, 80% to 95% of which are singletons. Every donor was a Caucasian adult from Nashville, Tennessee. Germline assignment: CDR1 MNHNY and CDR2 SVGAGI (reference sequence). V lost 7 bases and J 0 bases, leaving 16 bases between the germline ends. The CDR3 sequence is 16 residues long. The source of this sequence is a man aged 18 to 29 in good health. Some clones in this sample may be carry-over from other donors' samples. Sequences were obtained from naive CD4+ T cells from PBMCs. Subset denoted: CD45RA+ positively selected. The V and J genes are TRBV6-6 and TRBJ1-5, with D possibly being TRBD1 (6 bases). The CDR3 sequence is CASKGQKPYSNQPQHF. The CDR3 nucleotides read TGTGCCAGCAAAGGACAGAAACCCTATAGCAATCAGCCCCAGCATTTT.